A selection of T cell receptor beta chains follows, all from one sample in a study of T-cell reconstitution after alpha-beta-depleted transplantation in children. TCRdb processed the PCR reads anew with MiXCR; each CDR3 protein has one entry. The sample yields fewer than 750,000 distinct CDR3 sequences, roughly 23% seen once. The source material was PBMCs, mostly from graft donor cells, sampled 360 days after TCRalphabeta/CD19-depleted stem cell transplant. Source of these receptors: a boy under two years old who had a stem cell transplant for acute myeloid leukemia, so the T cells may come from the graft donor. Both conserved end residues are part of each CDR3.

V gene,CDR3 length,J gene,CDR3 protein
TRBV20-1,14,TRBJ1-5,CSVLRGIGNQPQHF
TRBV15,20,TRBJ2-4,CATSRDRKENIWSAKNIQYF
TRBV10-3,13,TRBJ2-2,CAISGTSAGELFF
TRBV6-1,14,TRBJ1-4,CASRVRGGNEKLFF
TRBV12-3/TRBV12-4,14,TRBJ2-4,CASSAGGAKNIQYF
TRBV27,16,TRBJ2-3,CASSSGLAGWTDTQYF
TRBV6-6,13,TRBJ2-3,CVVLSGDTDTQYF
TRBV6-5,15,TRBJ1-5,CASTPRRGASQPQHF
TRBV7-7,14,TRBJ2-5,CASSILAGEETQYF
TRBV29-1,12,TRBJ2-5,CSVVVGVETQYF
TRBV30,14,TRBJ1-4,CAWSVRDSREKLFF
TRBV6-5,14,TRBJ2-5,CASSYRRGGETQYF
TRBV30,14,TRBJ2-1,CAWFPSGGRNEQFF
TRBV25-1,15,TRBJ2-3,CASTSSGALTDTQYF
TRBV12-3/TRBV12-4,14,TRBJ2-3,CASSFTQGADTQYF
TRBV29-1,13,TRBJ2-1,CSVAGGGINEQFF
TRBV7-2,16,TRBJ2-3,CASSLVGTSSPDTQYF
TRBV12-3/TRBV12-4,16,TRBJ1-1,CASSRLGTPPGTEAFF
TRBV12-3/TRBV12-4,15,TRBJ2-5,CASSLETGGQETQYF
TRBV6-1,14,TRBJ2-3,CASTQTGGTDTQYF
TRBV27,14,TRBJ2-7,CASSLAGDNYEQYF
TRBV12-3/TRBV12-4,15,TRBJ2-5,CASSLSLSRVETQYF
TRBV5-8,15,TRBJ1-1,CASSLERTSNTEAFF
TRBV7-8,18,TRBJ2-2,CASSLVGRPVPNTGELFF
TRBV12-3/TRBV12-4,14,TRBJ2-5,CASSLNGLIETQYF
TRBV12-3/TRBV12-4,13,TRBJ1-1,CASSLRLYTEAFF
TRBV29-1,18,TRBJ2-3,CSVEDLGVAGDPTDTQYF
TRBV4-3,15,TRBJ2-5,CASSHDRDYQETQYF
TRBV6-2/TRBV6-3,14,TRBJ2-7,CASQFSGGSNEQYF
TRBV7-9,16,TRBJ2-2,CASSQKGPSGTGELFF
TRBV27,12,TRBJ2-7,CASSTLGYEQYF
TRBV29-1,13,TRBJ2-1,CSVVTGTLNEQFF
TRBV7-3,15,TRBJ2-1,CASSLTGLVGDEQFF
TRBV20-1,12,TRBJ2-4,CSALLGNGIQYF